This is a list of T cell receptor beta chains from one sample in a study of shared clonotypes between healthy human individuals. The data were produced by immunoSEQ multiplex PCR, yet TCRdb's version contains in-frame clones alone and is incomplete. The sample carries 1.5 million to 2.5 million clones, about 95% recorded once. The sequenced sample consisted of naive CD8+ T cells sorted from blood. Every receptor here comes from a man aged 18 to 30 in good health. The CDR3 runs from the conserved cysteine through the conserved F or W. D genes are given only for firm matches. The size of a clone is reported for some rows only, either as once, few or many, or as a class for expanded clones.

D gene: -
clone size: -
J gene: TRBJ1-5
V gene: TRBV2
CDR3 protein: CASSEIRQPQHF
CDR3 DNA: TGTGCCAGCAGTGAAATACGTCAGCCCCAGCATTTT

D gene: -
clone size: -
J gene: TRBJ2-2
V gene: TRBV9
CDR3 protein: CASSVSFFGELFF
CDR3 DNA: TGTGCCAGCAGCGTAAGTTTTTTCGGGGAGCTGTTTTTT

D gene: -
clone size: -
J gene: TRBJ1-1
V gene: TRBV30
CDR3 protein: CAWSVLVGAEAFF
CDR3 DNA: TGTGCCTGGAGTGTACTTGTGGGGGCAGAAGCTTTCTTT

D gene: -
clone size: -
J gene: TRBJ2-3
V gene: TRBV14
CDR3 protein: CASSESGRGYTDTQYF
CDR3 DNA: TGTGCCAGCAGCGAATCAGGAAGGGGATACACAGATACGCAGTATTTT

D gene: -
clone size: -
J gene: TRBJ2-1
V gene: TRBV9
CDR3 protein: CASSSGPGREYEQFF
CDR3 DNA: TGTGCCAGCAGCTCTGGGCCCGGTCGGGAGTATGAGCAGTTCTTC

D gene: -
clone size: -
J gene: TRBJ1-6
V gene: TRBV7-6
CDR3 protein: CASSPTSAGGRVDSPLHF
CDR3 DNA: TGTGCCAGCAGCCCAACATCGGCGGGGGGCAGGGTCGATTCACCCCTCCACTTT

D gene: TRBD1
clone size: -
J gene: TRBJ1-6
V gene: TRBV7-9
CDR3 protein: CASSLAGGAGSPLHF
CDR3 DNA: TGTGCCAGCAGCTTAGCAGGGGGCGCGGGTTCACCCCTCCACTTT

D gene: -
clone size: -
J gene: TRBJ2-3
V gene: TRBV27
CDR3 protein: CASSLLAHTDTQYF
CDR3 DNA: TGTGCCAGCAGCCTTCTAGCGCACACAGATACGCAGTATTTT

D gene: TRBD1
clone size: -
J gene: TRBJ1-2
V gene: TRBV6-5
CDR3 protein: CASSPGQGPGYTF
CDR3 DNA: TGTGCCAGCAGCCCGGGACAGGGCCCTGGCTACACCTTC

D gene: -
clone size: -
J gene: TRBJ2-1
V gene: TRBV27
CDR3 protein: CASSLKGEGYNEQFF
CDR3 DNA: TGTGCCAGCAGTTTAAAGGGGGAGGGGTACAATGAGCAGTTCTTC

D gene: -
clone size: -
J gene: TRBJ1-2
V gene: TRBV2
CDR3 protein: CASSRGWGYGYTF
CDR3 DNA: TGTGCCAGCAGTAGAGGGTGGGGCTATGGCTACACCTTC

D gene: -
clone size: once
J gene: TRBJ1-1
V gene: TRBV19
CDR3 protein: CASSSTIAEAFF
CDR3 DNA: TGTGCCAGTAGTAGCACGATAGCTGAAGCTTTCTTT